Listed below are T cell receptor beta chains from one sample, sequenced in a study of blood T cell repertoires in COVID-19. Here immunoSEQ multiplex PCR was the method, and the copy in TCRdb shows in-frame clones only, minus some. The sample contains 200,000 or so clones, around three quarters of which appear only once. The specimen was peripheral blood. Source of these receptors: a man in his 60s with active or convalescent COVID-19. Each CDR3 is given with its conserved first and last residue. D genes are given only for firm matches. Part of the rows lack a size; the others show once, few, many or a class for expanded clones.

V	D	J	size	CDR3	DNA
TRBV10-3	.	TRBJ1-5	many	CAISESPVNQPQHF	TGTGCCATCAGTGAGTCCCCGGTCAATCAGCCCCAGCATTTT
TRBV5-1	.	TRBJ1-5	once	CASSFRDNHQPQHF	TGCGCCAGCAGCTTTCGGGACAACCATCAGCCCCAGCATTTT
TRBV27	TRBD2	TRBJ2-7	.	CASSSLAGWAYEQYF	TGTGCCAGCAGTTCACTAGCGGGGTGGGCCTACGAGCAGTACTTC
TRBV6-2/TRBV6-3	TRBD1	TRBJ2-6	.	CASSYWGQGFSRSSGANVLTF	TGTGCCAGCAGTTACTGGGGACAGGGGTTTTCCCGTTCCTCTGGGGCCAACGTCCTGACTTTC
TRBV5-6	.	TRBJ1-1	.	CASSLEQGNTEAFF	TGTGCCAGCAGCTTGGAACAGGGTAACACTGAAGCTTTCTTT
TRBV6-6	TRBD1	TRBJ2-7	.	CASSYGQGDSYEQYF	TGTGCCAGCAGTTACGGACAGGGGGATTCCTACGAGCAGTACTTC
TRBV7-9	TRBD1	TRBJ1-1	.	CASSMGQGATEAFF	TGTGCCAGCAGTATGGGACAGGGGGCAACTGAAGCTTTCTTT
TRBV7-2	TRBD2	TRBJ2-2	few	CASSLMVAGNTGELFF	TGTGCCAGCAGCTTAATGGTAGCGGGGAACACCGGGGAGCTGTTTTTT
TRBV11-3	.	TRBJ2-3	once	CASSLSGVQVDTQYF	TGTGCCAGCAGTCTCTCAGGGGTTCAAGTGGATACGCAGTATTTT
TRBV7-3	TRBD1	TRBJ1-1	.	CASSMTPGQGIAFF	TGTGCCAGCAGTATGACACCGGGACAGGGAATAGCTTTCTTT
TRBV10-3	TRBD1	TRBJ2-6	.	CAISGDRGRFGANVLTF	TGTGCCATCAGTGGGGACAGGGGGCGCTTTGGGGCCAACGTCCTGACTTTC
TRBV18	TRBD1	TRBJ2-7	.	CASSPGTGSYEQYF	TGTGCCAGCTCACCAGGGACAGGGTCCTACGAGCAGTACTTC
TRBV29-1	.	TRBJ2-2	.	CSVEIGGGGSGELFF	TGCAGCGTTGAAATTGGAGGGGGAGGGTCCGGGGAGCTGTTTTTT
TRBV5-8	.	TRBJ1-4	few	CASSLEQGQEKLFF	TGTGCCAGCAGCCTGGAACAGGGCCAAGAAAAACTGTTTTTT
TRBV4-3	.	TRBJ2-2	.	CASSQVPGHITGELFF	TGCGCCAGCAGCCAAGTTCCGGGACACATCACCGGGGAGCTGTTTTTT
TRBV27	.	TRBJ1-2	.	CASSQEGVGGYTF	TGTGCCAGCAGCCAAGAGGGGGTCGGGGGCTACACCTTC
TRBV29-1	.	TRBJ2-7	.	CSVEVGEAYEQYF	TGCAGCGTTGAGGTGGGAGAAGCCTACGAGCAGTACTTC
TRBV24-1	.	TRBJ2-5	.	CATSDGAGVLQETQYF	TGTGCCACCAGTGATGGGGCTGGCGTACTCCAAGAGACCCAGTACTTC
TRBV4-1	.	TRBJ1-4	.	CASSQEERSEELFF	TGCGCCAGCAGCCAAGAGGAACGATCGGAGGAACTGTTTTTT
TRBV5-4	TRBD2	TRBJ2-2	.	CASSLAGGNTGELFF	TGTGCCAGCAGCCTAGCGGGAGGAAACACCGGGGAGCTGTTTTTT
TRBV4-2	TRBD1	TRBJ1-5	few	CASSQEVRTGNQPQHF	TGTGCCAGCAGCCAAGAGGTCCGGACAGGGAATCAGCCCCAGCATTTT
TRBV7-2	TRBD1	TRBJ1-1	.	CASSLRTGINTEAFF	TGTGCCAGCAGCCTAAGGACAGGGATTAACACTGAAGCTTTCTTT
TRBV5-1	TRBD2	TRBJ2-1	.	CASSLSSGSRNEQFF	TGCGCCAGCAGCTTGAGTAGCGGGAGTCGCAATGAGCAGTTCTTC
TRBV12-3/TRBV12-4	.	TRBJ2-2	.	CASSPVLGELFF	TGTGCCAGCAGCCCCGTACTCGGGGAGCTGTTTTTT
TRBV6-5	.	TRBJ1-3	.	CASTAGLSGNTIYF	TGTGCCAGCACTGCAGGGTTGTCTGGAAACACCATATATTTT
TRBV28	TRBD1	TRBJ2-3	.	CASSKSGTGRTDTQYF	TGTGCCAGCAGTAAATCCGGGACAGGTAGGACAGATACGCAGTATTTT
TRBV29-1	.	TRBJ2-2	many	CSAGRDSQSGSGELFF	TGCAGCGCCGGCCGGGACTCACAAAGTGGTTCCGGGGAGCTGTTTTTT
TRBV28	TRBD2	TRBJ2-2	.	CASSQGTSGVTGELFF	TGTGCCAGCAGTCAAGGGACTAGCGGGGTGACCGGGGAGCTGTTTTTT
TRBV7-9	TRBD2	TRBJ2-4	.	CASSHVRGDGDIQYF	TGTGCCAGCAGTCATGTGCGGGGGGATGGTGACATTCAGTACTTC
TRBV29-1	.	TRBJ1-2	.	CSDSTGEGYTF	TGCAGCGATTCGACAGGCGAAGGCTACACCTTC